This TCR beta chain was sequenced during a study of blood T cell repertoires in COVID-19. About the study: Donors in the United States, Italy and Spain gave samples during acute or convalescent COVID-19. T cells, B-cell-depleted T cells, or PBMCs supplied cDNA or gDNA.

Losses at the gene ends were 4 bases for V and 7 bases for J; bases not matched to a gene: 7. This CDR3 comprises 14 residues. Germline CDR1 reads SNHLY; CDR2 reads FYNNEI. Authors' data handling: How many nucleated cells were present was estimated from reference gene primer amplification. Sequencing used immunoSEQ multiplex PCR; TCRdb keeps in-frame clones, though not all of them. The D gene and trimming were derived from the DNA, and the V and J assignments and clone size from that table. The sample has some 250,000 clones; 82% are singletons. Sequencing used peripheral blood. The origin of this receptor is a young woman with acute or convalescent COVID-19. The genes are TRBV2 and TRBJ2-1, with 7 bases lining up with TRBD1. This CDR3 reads CASSVSGQLNEQFF. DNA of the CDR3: TGTGCCAGCAGTGTCTCGGGACAGCTTAATGAGCAGTTCTTC.